Given below is one T cell receptor beta chain in context. This entry is derived from a study of T cell changes during pregnancy in multiple sclerosis. Data came from immunoSEQ multiplex PCR; TCRdb stores just in-frame clones and leaves some out. The sample includes roughly 80,000 clones, about 92% of them seen just once. Per germline, CDR1 SGDLS and CDR2 YYNGEE. The CDR3 runs to 15 residues. V dropped 3 bases and J dropped 5; count of bases not matched to a gene: 8. The V gene is TRBV9, the J gene TRBJ1-2, with 9 bases lining up with TRBD1. The TCR sequence derives from a female donor with multiple sclerosis, enrolled in a pregnancy study. Sample: peripheral blood, taken in the second trimester of pregnancy. The CDR3 sequence: CASSGGQGPSYGYTF. As DNA, the CDR3 is TGTGCCAGCAGCGGAGGACAGGGGCCCTCATATGGCTACACCTTC.